Sequencing of this T cell receptor beta chain was carried out in a study of blood T cell repertoires in COVID-19. As for the study in general: Sites in the United States, Italy and Spain provided acute and convalescent COVID-19 samples. From T cells, B-cell-depleted T cells, or PBMCs came the material, which was cDNA or gDNA.

The CDR3 has 16 amino acids. In germline, CDR1 is KGHSY, CDR2 FQNENV. Unmatched junction bases numbered 4, after V lost 0 bases and J lost 2 bases. Under the authors' procedure: The authors estimated nucleated cell counts from reference gene primer amplification. Sequencing used immunoSEQ multiplex PCR; TCRdb keeps in-frame clones, though not all of them. D and trimming come from the DNA, and the V and J calls and clone size come from that table. Of roughly 410,000 clones in the sample, approximately 89% were seen once. In Seattle, patients joined the study during active infection and were tracked longitudinally.

The receptor's source is a woman aged 60-75 years with COVID-19, enrolled during active disease. The V call is TRBV16, the J call TRBJ2-1, with 7 bases fitting TRBD2. Sequencing was performed on peripheral blood. As DNA, the CDR3 is TGTGCCAGCAGCCAATCGGGAGGGGATGCCTACAATGAGCAGTTCTTC. Its protein is CASSQSGGDAYNEQFF.